The sample holds many counts of the clone carrying this T cell receptor (beta chain). Using RNA transcripts as the source, TCR beta CDR3 regions were amplified. With the HTBI primer set, the TCR CDR3 went through a first round of RT-PCR. TCRdb re-called the multiplex PCR reads with MiXCR, one entry per CDR3 protein. The table has over 150,000 distinct CDR3 sequences, around a sixth seen once. For Graves' hyperthyroidism to be stable, ophthalmopathy could not progress within 18 months. Diagnosis rested on symptoms, serum thyroxine and TRAb, thyroid ultrasound, and orbital computed tomography. The sample belongs to a study of T cells in Graves' hyperthyroidism and ophthalmopathy. The CDR3 is 13 residues long. Germline-derived CDR1 and CDR2 are MNHNS and SASEGT. Trimming took off 6 bases at V and 3 bases at J, with 12 bases between the two ends.

The receptor's source is a woman between 45 and 65 years old with Graves' hyperthyroidism. V gene TRBV6-1 combines with J gene TRBJ2-7, with a tentative D call TRBD1 (6 bases). Sequencing used blood. The CDR3 DNA is TGTGCCAGCAGCAAACTGGGACACTACGAGCAGTACTTC. It translates to CASSKLGHYEQYF.